Listed below are T cell receptor beta chains from one sample, sequenced in a study of T-cell reconstitution after alpha-beta-depleted transplantation in children. TCRdb processed the PCR reads anew with MiXCR; each CDR3 protein has one entry. Among some 640,000 distinct CDR3 sequences listed, about 15% were seen once. Specimen: PBMCs from the stem cell graft donor, collected from the stem cell graft. The receptor source for this set is a human donor who donated a stem cell graft to a child with acute myeloid leukemia. The CDR3 runs from the conserved cysteine through the conserved F or W. D genes are given only for firm matches. Clone size is given for some rows only: seen once, a few or many times, or a class if the clone is expanded.

>TRBJ1-1|15|.|many|TRBV7-2
TGTGCCAGCAGCTTAGGCCCGGTCGGGAACACTGAAGCTTTCTTT
CASSLGPVGNTEAFF
>TRBJ2-2|14|.|many|TRBV7-2
TGTGCCAGCCACCGACCCACGAACACCGGGGAGCTGTTTTTT
CASHRPTNTGELFF
>TRBJ1-5|14|.|few|TRBV6-1
TGTGCCAGTAAGCTCGGGGGGTCCAATCAGCCCCAGCATTTT
CASKLGGSNQPQHF
>TRBJ1-6|17|.|many|TRBV20-1
TGCAGTGCCCTGGGCCTACAGGGTGGAGTGGGTAGATCACCCCTCCACTTT
CSALGLQGGVGRSPLHF
>TRBJ1-1|17|.|few|TRBV5-1
TGCGCCAGCAGCTTTTCATCGGGACGGAGGATCAACACTGAAGCTTTCTTT
CASSFSSGRRINTEAFF
>TRBJ2-1|16|.|.|TRBV4-3
TGCGCCAGCAGCCGCGGGACTCCCAGACTTCCCGCGGAGCAGTTCTTC
CASSRGTPRLPAEQFF
>TRBJ2-7|12|.|few|TRBV7-8
TGTGCCAGCAGCGTACAGCGTTACGAGCAGTACTTC
CASSVQRYEQYF
>TRBJ1-5|13|.|many|TRBV20-1
TGCAGTGCCCCTGGGACACCCGATCAGCCCCAGCATTTT
CSAPGTPDQPQHF
>TRBJ2-5|13|TRBD1|many|TRBV20-1
TGCAGTGCTACCTCGGACAGGGGCTACTCCCAGTACTTC
CSATSDRGYSQYF
>TRBJ2-2|17|TRBD1|.|TRBV5-5
TGTGCCAGCAGCCTATTACAGGGGAGCCCGAACACCGGGGAGCTGTTTTTT
CASSLLQGSPNTGELFF
>TRBJ1-1|12|.|many|TRBV20-1
TGCAGTGCTAGGATGGGGAACACTGAAGCTTTCTTT
CSARMGNTEAFF
>TRBJ2-7|14|TRBD2|few|TRBV6-1
TGTGCCAGCAGGCCCCTAGCGGACTCCTACGAGCAGTACTTC
CASRPLADSYEQYF
>TRBJ2-5|15|.|once|TRBV5-6
TGTGCCAGCAGCATTCCCCCACAGGGAGCAGAGACCCAGTACTTC
CASSIPPQGAETQYF
>TRBJ2-5|15|TRBD2|few|TRBV24-1
TGTGCCACCAGTGACCCGCTAGCGGGGGTTGAGACCCAGTACTTC
CATSDPLAGVETQYF
>TRBJ2-3|16|.|many|TRBV20-1
TGCAGTGCTAGAGATGGGGCAGTTGCTAGCACAGATACGCAGTATTTT
CSARDGAVASTDTQYF
>TRBJ2-5|15|TRBD2|.|TRBV20-1
TGCAGTGCTAGAGTAATAGCGGGGGCCCTCGGGACCCAGTACTTC
CSARVIAGALGTQYF
>TRBJ2-1|13|.|.|TRBV19
TGTGCCAGTAGTATCCCAGGGTCGAATGAGCAGTTCTTC
CASSIPGSNEQFF
>TRBJ2-3|13|.|.|TRBV2
TGTGCCAGCAGTGAACAGTGGGGGCAAACGCAGTATTTT
CASSEQWGQTQYF
>TRBJ1-2|13|.|few|TRBV27
TGTGCCAGCAGAGGTTCCGCGCCCGTGGGCTACACCTTC
CASRGSAPVGYTF
>TRBJ2-5|13|.|.|TRBV11-1
TGTGCCAGCAGCCGAGTGCCTCAAGAGACCCAGTACTTC
CASSRVPQETQYF